This TCR beta chain stems from a study of blood T cells in healthy people across ages. Study-wide results and caveats: Unsorted PBMC input precluded a conclusive naive versus antigen-experienced comparison.

A second PCR of roughly 7 to 11 cycles used a sample-barcoded 5' primer and a J-beta primer mix. TCRdb recomputed calls from the 5' RACE reads with MiXCR, one row per CDR3 protein. This sample carries fewer than 950,000 distinct CDR3 sequences, around 36% of them seen once, and the ten largest clones take 10% to 15%. The individuals who served as donors were healthy Caucasians living in Russia, aged roughly 6 to 90. Total RNA was isolated from each sample in quantities of at least 5 micrograms. Germline CDR1 reads SGHRS; CDR2 reads YFSETQ. V lost 4 bases, J lost 1 base, and 11 bases lay in between. This CDR3 spans 14 amino acids. With respect to this clonotype: Its antigen is not known.

The sequencing input was blood. The clonotype comes from a man aged 18 to 29 in good health. This chain connects TRBV5-1 to TRBJ1-1; a possible D gene is TRBD1 (5 bases). CDR3 DNA sequence: TGCGCCAGCAGCCCCAGGGTAAGGAACACTGAAGCTTTCTTT. Its protein is CASSPRVRNTEAFF.